A single sample is the source of the 16 T cell receptor beta chains below, sequenced in a study of blood T cells in healthy people across ages. Primed by a sample-barcoded 5' primer and a J-beta primer mix, a second PCR proceeded for about 6 to 12 cycles. TCRdb re-derived calls from the 5' RACE reads in MiXCR, one entry per CDR3 protein. The table includes approximately 810,000 distinct CDR3 sequences, under 30% detected once. The material sequenced was blood. The source is a woman aged 80 or over in good health.

This clonotype was counted only a few times. The chain employs TRBV3-1 and TRBJ2-5; unclear D gene. Between the trimmed V and J ends, which lost 1 base and 8 bases, there was a span of 5 bases. Germline CDR1 and CDR2: LGHDT and YNNKEL (reference sequence). The CDR3 covers 11 residues. The CDR3 DNA reads TGTGCCAGCAGCCAAGTAGCTACCCAGTACTTC. The encoded protein is CASSQVATQYF.

This clonotype was picked up many times. The rearrangement joins TRBV30 to TRBJ2-3, with TRBD2 as a possible D gene (5 bases). Germline V gene lookup returns CDR1 GTSNPN and CDR2 SVGIG (reference sequence). With 2 bases removed from V and 0 bases from J, the gap between germline ends came to 9 bases. This CDR3 spans 14 amino acids. CDR3 loop: CAWSWRVSTDTQYF. CDR3 nucleotide sequence: TGTGCCTGGAGTTGGCGGGTCAGCACAGATACGCAGTATTTT.

The chain recombines TRBV5-1 with TRBJ1-1; D is uncertain. Trimming shortened V by 0 bases and J by 4 bases, and 10 bases separated the two germline ends. This CDR3 is 14 amino acids long. Germline V gene lookup returns CDR1 SGHRS and CDR2 YFSETQ. The CDR3 is CASSLDRMSTEAFF. CDR3 nucleotide sequence: TGCGCCAGCAGCTTGGACAGAATGAGCACTGAAGCTTTCTTT.

This chain joins TRBV10-3 and TRBJ1-1, with TRBD1 as a possible D gene (6 bases). Trimming pared 3 bases from V and 4 bases from J, leaving 12 bases between. The CDR3 runs to 14 residues. CDR1 and CDR2 from the germline V gene are ENHRY and SYGVKD. The CDR3 spells CAISDYRVGTEAFF. The DNA of the CDR3 is TGTGCCATCAGTGACTACAGGGTTGGCACTGAAGCTTTCTTT.

The chain employs TRBV2 and TRBJ2-7; 8 bases agree with TRBD1. The ends lost 4 bases at V and 11 bases at J; junction bases unmatched: 13. CDR1 and CDR2 (germline): SNHLY, FYNNEI. This CDR3 spans 14 amino acids. The DNA of the CDR3 is TGTGCCAGCAGTGCAAGAGCGGACAGGGCAGTCGAGTACTTC. As protein: CASSARADRAVEYF.

V is TRBV12-3 or TRBV12-4 and J is TRBJ2-2, with D possibly being TRBD1 (7 bases). The V gene lost 8 bases and the J gene lost 7 bases, with 17 bases spanning the gap. CDR3 size: 14 residues. The CDR3 sequence is CASLPGGWNGELFF. The CDR3 nucleotides read TGTGCCAGCCTCCCAGGGGGGTGGAACGGGGAGCTGTTTTTT.

The chain recombines TRBV7-2 with TRBJ2-3, with 8 nucleotides matching TRBD2. After removal of 5 bases from V and 9 bases from J, the junction contained 13 bases not matched to a gene. The CDR3 sequence is 15 residues long. Germline loops: CDR1 SGHTA, CDR2 FQGNSA. In DNA form, the CDR3 reads TGTGCCAGCAGCCCGGCCGGGGGGGGCCAGGTCACGCAGTATTTT. As protein: CASSPAGGGQVTQYF. Together with reference TRBV7-2 and TRBJ2-3, the CDR3 gives the full variable domain: GAGVSQSPSNKVTEKGKDVELRCDPISGHTALYWYRQSLGQGLEFLIYFQGNSAPDKSGLPSDRFSAERTGGSVSTLTIQRTQQEDSAVYLCASSPAGGGQVTQYFGPGTRLTVL.

This clonotype was picked up many times. It may be a read error: a sequence one base away is much more abundant. V is TRBV7-2 and J is TRBJ2-7, with 9 bases aligning to TRBD1. The CDR3 runs 15 residues. The germline V gene has CDR1 SGHTA and CDR2 FQGNSA. Germline trimming cut 4 bases from V and 7 bases from J; bases unmatched to any gene: 11. The CDR3 DNA follows: TGTGCCAGCAGCTCCCCCGGGACAGGGTTGAATGAGCAGTACTTC. This codes for CASSSPGTGLNEQYF.

The chain carries TRBV20-1 and TRBJ2-4, with 10 bases identical to TRBD2. Matching the DNA end better, TRBJ2-7 makes the J call doubtful. This CDR3 is 14 amino acids long. The germline gives CDR1 DFQATT, CDR2 SNEGSKA (reference sequence). As DNA, the CDR3 is TGCAGTGCTAGAGTACGGCTAGCGGGAGTCGAGCAGTACTTC. Protein: CSARVRLAGVEQYF.

The CDR3 loop reads CASSSPTSGNEQFF. The CDR3 DNA is TGTGCCAGCAGCTCACCGACTAGCGGTAATGAGCAGTTCTTC. The chain links TRBV7-3 to TRBJ2-1, with 9 nucleotides matching TRBD2. The CDR3 runs 14 residues. Germline V lookup: CDR1 SGHTA, CDR2 FQGTGA. J lost 7 bases, V lost 4 bases, and 5 bases had no gene match.

This clonotype has more than one count but fewer than ten. J is TRBJ2-3 and V is TRBV6-6; perhaps TRBD2 as D (6 bases). The CDR3 length is 15 residues. Germline lookup yields CDR1 MNHNY and CDR2 SVGAGI (reference sequence). V was clipped by 6 bases and J by 4 bases, with 17 bases between them. Here the CDR3 reads CASRAAGRGSDTQYF. The CDR3 DNA is TGTGCCAGCAGGGCAGCGGGTAGGGGATCAGATACGCAGTATTTT.

The gene calls are TRBV5-1 and TRBJ2-7, with TRBD1 as a possible D gene (6 bases). The CDR3 has 14 residues. Germline values: CDR1 SGHRS, CDR2 YFSETQ. Trimming removed 4 bases at V and 3 bases at J, with 14 bases between. The CDR3 loop reads CASSLQQGHYEQYF. In DNA, the CDR3 is TGCGCCAGCAGCCTTCAACAGGGCCACTACGAGCAGTACTTC.

This sequence joins TRBV6-2 or TRBV6-3 and TRBJ2-7, with D tentatively TRBD1 (5 bases). The germline V gene has CDR1 MNHEY and CDR2 SVGEGT. V was trimmed by 4 bases and J by 2 bases, leaving 12 bases between them. The CDR3 covers 14 residues. CDR3 sequence: CASSLGDWAYEQYF. The DNA of the CDR3 is TGTGCCAGCAGTTTAGGGGATTGGGCCTACGAGCAGTACTTC.

The genes are TRBV5-1 and TRBJ1-4, with D perhaps TRBD1 (6 bases). The CDR3 runs 16 residues. The germline V gene has CDR1 SGHRS and CDR2 YFSETQ. V lost 1 base and J 7 bases, leaving 17 bases between the germline ends. The CDR3 DNA reads TGCGCCAGCAGCTTGCTTGAAAGGGGGGCGCGTGAAAAACTGTTTTTT. This encodes CASSLLERGAREKLFF.

In its sample, this clonotype was seen many times. V and J are TRBV3-1 and TRBJ1-2; 9 positions match TRBD1. Per the germline V gene, CDR1 is LGHDT and CDR2 is YNNKEL (reference sequence). V was pared by 4 bases and J by 6 bases, with 3 bases of the junction left unmatched. The CDR3 runs to 13 residues. DNA for the CDR3: TGTGCCAGCAGCCCACAGGGGGCCGATGGCTACACCTTC. Translated: CASSPQGADGYTF.

This clonotype was seen at least ten times. V gene TRBV7-9 combines with J gene TRBJ2-7; 8 bases map to TRBD1. The CDR3 runs to 15 residues. After removal of 5 bases from V and 4 bases from J, the junction contained 10 bases not matched to a gene. The germline V gene encodes CDR1 SEHNR and CDR2 FQNEAQ (reference sequence). The CDR3 protein is CASSHGTGKWYEQYF. The CDR3 nucleotides are TGTGCCAGCAGCCACGGGACAGGTAAATGGTACGAGCAGTACTTC.